This TCR beta chain was identified in a study of T-cell memory formation after mild COVID-19. TCRdb fed the 5' RACE reads into MiXCR, producing one record per CDR3 protein. The sample holds under 300,000 distinct CDR3 sequences, roughly 18% seen once. Study findings and constraints: Of the contracting clones, CD4+ ones lay mainly in CM and EM, and CD8+ ones in EMRA.

This clonotype was found a few times. Its antigen is not identified. The J segment lost 5 bases and the V segment lost 6 bases, leaving 7 bases of the junction unmatched. The CDR3 is made up of 15 amino acids. Germline CDR1 is MNHEY and CDR2 is SVGAGI. The sequence was obtained from a man between 18 and 29 years old who had mild COVID-19 (a few samples of this study predate the infection). Cell type and time point are not known. The chain has TRBV6-5 and TRBJ1-5; 10 bases map to TRBD1. Input material: PBMCs or a T cell subset sorted from them (not recorded which). CDR3 coding DNA: TGTGCCAGCAGCCTGACAGGGGGCGCATATCAGCCCCAGCATTTT. This encodes CASSLTGGAYQPQHF.